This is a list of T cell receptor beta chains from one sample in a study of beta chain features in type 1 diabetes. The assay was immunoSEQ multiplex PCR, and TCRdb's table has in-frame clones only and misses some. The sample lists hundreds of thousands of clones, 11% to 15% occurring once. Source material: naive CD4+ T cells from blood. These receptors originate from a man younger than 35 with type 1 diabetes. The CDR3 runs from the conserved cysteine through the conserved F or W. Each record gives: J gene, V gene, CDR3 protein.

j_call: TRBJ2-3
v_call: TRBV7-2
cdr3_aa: CASSYASGRVPDTQYF

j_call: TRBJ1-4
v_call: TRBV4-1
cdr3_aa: CASSPLGGATNEKLFF

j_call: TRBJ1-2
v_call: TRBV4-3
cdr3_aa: CASSQELRIGPGYTF

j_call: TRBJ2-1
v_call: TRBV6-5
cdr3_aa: CASSSGTLFTNEQFF

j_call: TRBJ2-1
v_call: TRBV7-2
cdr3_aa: CASSHTGHGSQYNEQFF

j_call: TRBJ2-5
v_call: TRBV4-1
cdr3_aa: CASSPGQEVGETQYF

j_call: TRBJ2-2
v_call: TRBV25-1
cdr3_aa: CASSESGNTGELFF

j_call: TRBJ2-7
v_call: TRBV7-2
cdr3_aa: CASSLGGRTSYEQYF

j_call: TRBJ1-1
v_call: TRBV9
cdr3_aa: CASSVGEGGPMNTEAFF

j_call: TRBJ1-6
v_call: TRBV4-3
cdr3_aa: CASKSGTNSPLHF

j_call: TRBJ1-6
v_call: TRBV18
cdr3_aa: CASSPRTGGDPINSPLHF

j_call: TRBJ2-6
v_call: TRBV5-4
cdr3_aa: CASSLGQGARGANVLTF

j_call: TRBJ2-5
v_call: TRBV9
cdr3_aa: CASSVGERGGTGETQYF

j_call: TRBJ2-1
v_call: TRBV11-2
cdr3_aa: CASSQIRGREFF

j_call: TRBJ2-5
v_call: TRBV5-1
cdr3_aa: CASSSSGPYQETQYF

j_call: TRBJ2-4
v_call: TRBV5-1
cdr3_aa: CASSLYSGDRGNIQYF

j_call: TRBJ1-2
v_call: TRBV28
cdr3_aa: CASRSGTHYGYTF

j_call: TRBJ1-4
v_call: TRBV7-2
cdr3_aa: CASSPGEGNEKLFF

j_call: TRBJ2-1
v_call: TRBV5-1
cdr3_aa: CASSPRLAGVYNEQFF

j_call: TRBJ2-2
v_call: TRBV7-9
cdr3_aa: CASSPGLAGWDTGELFF

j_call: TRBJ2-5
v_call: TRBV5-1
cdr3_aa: CASSLNSAQETQYF

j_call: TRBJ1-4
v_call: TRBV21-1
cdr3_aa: CASSTGHPNEKLFF

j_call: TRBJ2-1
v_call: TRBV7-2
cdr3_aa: CASSPLYNEQFF

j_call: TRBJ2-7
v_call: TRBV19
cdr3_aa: CASSTASGRSYEQYF

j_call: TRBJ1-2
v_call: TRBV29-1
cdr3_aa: CSVEEGSYGYTF

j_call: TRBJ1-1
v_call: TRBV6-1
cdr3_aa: CASSLQGEAFF

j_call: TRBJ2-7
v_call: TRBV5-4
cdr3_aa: CASSNLGGSYEQYF

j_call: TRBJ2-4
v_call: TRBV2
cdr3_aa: CASRAASGTKNIQYF

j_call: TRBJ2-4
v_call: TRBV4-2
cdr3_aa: CASSQTLLKNIQYF

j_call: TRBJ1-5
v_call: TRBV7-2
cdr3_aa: CASSSGLGNQPQHF

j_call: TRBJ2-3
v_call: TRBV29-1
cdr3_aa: CSGLTSGSTDTQYF

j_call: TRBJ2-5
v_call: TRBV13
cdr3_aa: CASSLGTSLETQYF

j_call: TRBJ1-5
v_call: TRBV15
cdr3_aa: CATSRVGQGDQPQHF

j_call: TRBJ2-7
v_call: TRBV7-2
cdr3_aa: CASSLGQLGYEQYF

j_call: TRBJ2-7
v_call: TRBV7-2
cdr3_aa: CASSRRTGFSYEQYF

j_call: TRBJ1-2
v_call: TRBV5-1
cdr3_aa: CASSFRAGSYGYTF

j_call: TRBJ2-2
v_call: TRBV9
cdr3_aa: CASSGGFGHGELFF

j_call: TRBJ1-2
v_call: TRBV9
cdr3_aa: CASNSKGGPNYGYTF

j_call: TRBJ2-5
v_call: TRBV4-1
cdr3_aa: CASSQDRGEGRRETQYF

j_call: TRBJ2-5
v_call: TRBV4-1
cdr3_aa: CASSQDSGGGKETQYF

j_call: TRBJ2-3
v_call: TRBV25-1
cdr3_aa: CASSRDSNTDTQYF

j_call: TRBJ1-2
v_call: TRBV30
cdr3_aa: CAWEFNYGYTF

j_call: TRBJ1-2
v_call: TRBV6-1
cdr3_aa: CASSSDGGENYGYTF

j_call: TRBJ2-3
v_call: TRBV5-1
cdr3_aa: CASSLVAGADTQYF

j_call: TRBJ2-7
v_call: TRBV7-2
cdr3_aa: CASRARDSYEQYF

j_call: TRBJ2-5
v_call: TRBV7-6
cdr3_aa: CASSEIPTGSRTQYF

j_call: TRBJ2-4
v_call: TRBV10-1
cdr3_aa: CASSESGALPLAKNIQYF

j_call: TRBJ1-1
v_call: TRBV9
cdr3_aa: CASSPWDRGQTEAFF

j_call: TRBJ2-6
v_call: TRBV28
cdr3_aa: CASRQGFISGANVLTF

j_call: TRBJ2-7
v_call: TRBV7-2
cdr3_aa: CASSESGRAYEQYF

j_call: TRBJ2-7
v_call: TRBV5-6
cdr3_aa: CASQKNPGEAYEQYF

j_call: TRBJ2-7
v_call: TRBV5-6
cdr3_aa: CASSLGTAVHEQYF

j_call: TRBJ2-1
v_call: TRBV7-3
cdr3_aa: CASSLMRSEQFF

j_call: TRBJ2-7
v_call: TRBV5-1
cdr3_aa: CASSLATGVRERHEQYF

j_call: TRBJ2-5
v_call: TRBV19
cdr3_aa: CASSLPGNRETQYF

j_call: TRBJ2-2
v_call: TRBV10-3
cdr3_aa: CAISEGRGDGELFF

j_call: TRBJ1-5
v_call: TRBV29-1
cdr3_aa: CSAQQGSQPQHF

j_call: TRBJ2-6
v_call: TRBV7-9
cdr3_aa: CASSLPGSGANVLTF

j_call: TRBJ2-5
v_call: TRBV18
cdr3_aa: CASSPKLAGVETQYF

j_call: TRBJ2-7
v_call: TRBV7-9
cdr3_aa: CASSLALQGQFLNEQYF